This T cell receptor (beta chain) was sequenced for a study of CD8 T cells in Susac syndrome. Study-wide findings and caveats: By the study's own acknowledgment, its TCR sequencing and HLA analysis included relatively few individuals.

Germline V lookup: CDR1 DFQATT, CDR2 SNEGSKA (reference sequence). The ends were cut back, 6 bases at V and 8 bases at J, with 11 bases in the middle. This CDR3 has 11 amino acids. Bulk CD8+ and CD4+ cells came from magnetic negative isolation; CD8+ TEMRA by FACS. Turning to this clonotype: Its antigen is as yet unknown.

cDNA came from roughly 0.53 to 1 ug RNA primed by random hexamers. Coverage of TCR beta CDR3 amplification by immunoSEQ multiplex PCR extended to 54 Vbeta and 13 Jbeta. TCRdb ran MiXCR on the immunoSEQ multiplex PCR reads and lists one entry per CDR3 protein. The sample lists 95,000 or so distinct CDR3 sequences, roughly 93% seen once, with approximately 0.31% in the top ten. The clonotype was recovered from a human donor in good health. Sequences were obtained from CD8+ T cells from PBMCs. The chain couples TRBV20-1 to TRBJ2-1; a possible D gene is TRBD1 (5 bases). Here the CDR3 reads CSAPGLDEQFF. In nucleotides, the CDR3 is TGCAGTGCCCCAGGGTTGGATGAGCAGTTCTTC.